The 8 T cell receptor beta chains reported below all come from one sample, sequenced in a study of T-cell memory formation after mild COVID-19. Each CDR3 protein gets one entry after TCRdb re-called the 5' RACE reads with MiXCR. The sample has about 250,000 distinct CDR3 sequences; roughly 17% are singletons. Input material: PBMCs or a T cell subset sorted from them (not recorded which). The receptors derive from a young man who had mild COVID-19 (a few samples of this study predate the infection). Cell type and time point are not known.

The J gene is TRBJ2-5, the V gene TRBV7-2; D gene unclear. The CDR3 runs 13 residues. Germline lookup yields CDR1 SGHTA and CDR2 FQGNSA. V dropped 5 bases and J dropped 1 base, with 8 bases sitting between them. The CDR3 region is CASSRPVQETQYF. The CDR3 region has the DNA TGTGCCAGCAGCCGCCCAGTCCAAGAGACCCAGTACTTC.

This rearrangement joins TRBV3-1 to TRBJ2-1, with 8 bases aligning to TRBD2. The V gene end was trimmed by 4 bases and the J gene end by 10 bases; junction bases not matched to a gene: 3. The germline gives CDR1 LGHDT, CDR2 YNNKEL (reference sequence). The CDR3 is 12 residues long. In nucleotides, the CDR3 is TGTGCCAGCAGCCCCCGGGGGGGAGAGCAGTTCTTC. It translates to CASSPRGGEQFF.

The sample holds one count of this clonotype. V gene TRBV2 combines with J gene TRBJ1-1; no definite D call. Germline V CDR1 and CDR2: SNHLY, FYNNEI. V was pared by 5 bases and J by 6 bases, with 10 bases between. The CDR3 is made up of 12 amino acids. The CDR3 protein is CASSQQRSEAFF. Written as DNA, the CDR3 is TGTGCCAGCAGTCAACAGAGATCTGAAGCTTTCTTT.

Many counts were recorded for this clonotype. The chain combines TRBV7-3 with TRBJ2-1; possibly TRBD2 for D (5 bases). This CDR3 region has 12 residues. Per the germline V gene, CDR1 is SGHTA and CDR2 is FQGTGA. Trimming pared 8 bases from V and 8 bases from J, leaving 13 bases between. The DNA of the CDR3 is TGTGCCAGCGGCCACGGGGTCGATGAGCAGTTCTTC. It codes for CASGHGVDEQFF.

This clonotype appeared a few times. This chain links TRBV7-2 with TRBJ2-1, with unresolved D. V was clipped by 8 bases and J by 6 bases, with 14 bases between them. The CDR3 length is 13 residues. CDR1 is SGHTA, CDR2 FQGNSA, per germline. The chain's CDR3 is CASRPVGVNEQFF. The CDR3, as DNA: TGTGCCAGCCGTCCGGTTGGGGTCAATGAGCAGTTCTTC.

This clonotype turned up a few times. The chain combines TRBV7-7 with TRBJ2-1, with D tentatively TRBD2 (6 bases). V was shortened by 1 base and J by 6 bases, with 13 bases between the two germline ends. The CDR3 is 15 amino acids. Germline V lookup: CDR1 SSHAT, CDR2 FNYEAQ (reference sequence). The CDR3 DNA follows: TGTGCCAGCAGCTTAGGACTAGGATGGAGCAATGAGCAGTTCTTC. Translating gives CASSLGLGWSNEQFF. Looking up the rest from reference TRBV7-7 and TRBJ2-1 gives the full variable domain: GAGVSQSPRYKVTKRGQDVTLRCDPISSHATLYWYQQALGQGPEFLTYFNYEAQPDKSGLPSDRFSAERPEGSISTLTIQRTEQRDSAMYRCASSLGLGWSNEQFFGPGTRLTVL.

This clonotype was seen a handful of times. The genes are TRBV12-3 or TRBV12-4 and TRBJ2-1; a weak D match, TRBD1 (5 bases). Between the trimmed V and J ends, which lost 2 bases and 9 bases, there was a span of 14 bases. This CDR3 is built from 14 residues. The DNA of the CDR3 is TGTGCCAGCAGTTTAAGTCAGCAGGGCGCTGAGCAGTTCTTC. It is translated as CASSLSQQGAEQFF.

The sample holds a few counts of this clonotype. The V and J genes are TRBV18 and TRBJ1-3; no firm D call. Germline loops: CDR1 KGHSH, CDR2 LQKENI. With 0 bases removed from V and 4 bases from J, the gap between germline ends came to 7 bases. The CDR3 loop spans 14 amino acids. CDR3 sequence (DNA): TGTGCCAGCTCACCACCGCACGGAGGAAACACCATATATTTT. Its protein is CASSPPHGGNTIYF. The whole variable domain, remainder taken from reference TRBV18 and TRBJ1-3, is NAGVMQNPRHLVRRRGQEARLRCSPMKGHSHVYWYRQLPEEGLKFMVYLQKENIIDESGMPKERFSAEFPKEGPSILRIQQVVRGDSAAYFCASSPPHGGNTIYFGEGSWLTVV.